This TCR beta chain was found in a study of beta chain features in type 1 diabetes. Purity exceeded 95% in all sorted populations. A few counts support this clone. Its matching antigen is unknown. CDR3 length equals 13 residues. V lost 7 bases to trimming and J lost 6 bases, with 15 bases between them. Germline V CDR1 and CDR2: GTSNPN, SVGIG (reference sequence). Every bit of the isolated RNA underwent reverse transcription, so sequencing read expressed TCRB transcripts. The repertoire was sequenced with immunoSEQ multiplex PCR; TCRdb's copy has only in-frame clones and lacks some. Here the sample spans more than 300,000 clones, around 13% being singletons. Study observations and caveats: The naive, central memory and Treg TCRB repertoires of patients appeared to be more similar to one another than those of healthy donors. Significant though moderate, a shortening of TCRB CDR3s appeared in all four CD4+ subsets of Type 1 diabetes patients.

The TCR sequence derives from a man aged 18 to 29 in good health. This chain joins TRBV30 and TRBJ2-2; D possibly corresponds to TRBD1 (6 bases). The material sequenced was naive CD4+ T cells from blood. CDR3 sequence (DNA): TGTGCCTACCACAGGGTGTCGGCCGGGGAGCTGTTTTTT. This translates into CAYHRVSAGELFF.